The T cell receptor beta chain described here comes from a study of identical twins (TCRdb year 2016). Background on the whole study: To test whether fetal clonotypes persist, the study used deep sequencing on TCR alpha and beta repertoires from monozygotic twins, unrelated adults of various ages, and cord blood. Replicate twin experiments were performed at different times using different library preparation protocols to rule out contamination.

The full study reports these points: Fewer insertions were carried by abundant cord blood beta clonotypes; a weaker similar trend was observed in young adult naive repertoires, while no such trend was observed in memory repertoires. Zero-insertion analyses could be partly confounded by invariant T cells such as MAIT and iNKT, though diverse VJ usage argued against such confounding for most clonotypes. In beta out-of-frame sequences, excess twin sharing was weaker, because having fewer shared sequences lowered the signal-to-noise ratio. In monozygotic twins, recombination models systematically underestimated out-of-frame TCR alpha sharing, but the models matched the sharing seen between unrelated individuals. Because the same donors could not be followed over many years, the conclusions relied on cross-sectional statistical analysis. Compared with coincidental sharing between unrelated individuals, an excess of low generation-probability sequences was observed among out-of-frame TCR alpha sequences shared between twins.

CDR3 length: 17 amino acids, cysteine to phenylalanine. The entry retains the CDR3 DNA only, 51 bases that are in frame from base 1. V lost 5 bases and J lost 2 bases; the stretch between them is 21 bases long. Only healthy Caucasian donors were included. The twin cohort consisted of three pairs of female monozygotic twins, all aged about 18 to 30 years. The RNA used for TCR libraries was isolated from peripheral blood mononuclear cells. This clonotype has just a few counts. It lacks a known antigen. Per-nucleotide qualities are absent, and no much larger clonotype sits a single base away. Library preparation used 5' RACE. This sample was sequenced with an Illumina HiSeq 2000. Template switching added a universal primer binding site, and the final cDNA carried a unique molecular identifier that allowed TCR cDNA molecules to be counted accurately. Specific primers in the conserved constant-segment region were used to synthesize first-strand cDNA for TCR alpha and beta chains. To control for contamination, every cDNA library was double barcoded, receiving both a SMART-Mk sample barcode and Illumina barcodes. TruSeq adapter sequences, together with Illumina sample barcodes, were added in two successive PCR steps. TCR alpha and beta cDNA libraries were sequenced on the Illumina HiSeq platform with custom primers. The study's own analysis went as follows. Raw reads were processed with MiGEC to extract unique molecular identifiers, and MiXCR was used to determine CDR3 positions. For each individual, recombination models were inferred using an EM algorithm with the repgenHMM and IGoR tools. The tcR package in R was used for shared clonotype analysis, with sharing normalized by the product of cloneset sizes. To study raw recombination without the effects of thymic and clonal selection, out-of-frame nonproductive sequences were analyzed. Clones were called with MiXCR by TCRdb after fastp trimmed the public reads at Q25, and only in-frame beta chains were retained. Rows with one shared CDR3 protein collapse into an entry with the most common genes and DNA. TCRdb, not the original authors, processed these V and J calls. The sample profile shows some 900,000 distinct CDR3 sequences; 9% to 15% of them were found once. The leading ten clones occupy about 1.6% of the sample.

This sample was also put to use in a study of yellow fever vaccine responses in identical twins. The second investigation adds: According to the authors, in identical twins the way T cells responded to vaccination appeared partly convergent and partly personalized. In identical twins, the study followed T cell clones that responded to the vaccine with precision.

The chain is assembled from TRBV12-3 or TRBV12-4 and TRBJ1-1, with no confident D gene call. Input material: PBMCs. This TCR was recovered from a woman aged 18-29 years in good health. In nucleotide form, the sequence is TGTGCCAGCAGTGGCCCCCAAGGACGGGGTTTAAACACTGAAGCTTTCTTT. Translated, this is CASSGPQGRGLNTEAFF.